This T cell receptor (beta chain) appears in the sequencing data of a study of control samples from healthy donors and cancer patients. Data came from immunoSEQ multiplex PCR; TCRdb stores just in-frame clones and leaves some out. The sample includes about 120,000 clones, roughly 90% seen only once; the top ten take around 2%. Germline V gene sequence: CDR1 MGHDK, CDR2 SYGVNS. Trimming stripped 5 bases from V and 5 bases from J, with 9 bases between. The CDR3 length is 12 residues. The J gene is TRBJ1-1, the V gene TRBV25-1; D unclear. Sequencing input: blood. The receptor was derived from a man aged 18 to 29 in good health. The DNA for the CDR3 is TGTGCCAGCAGTACTGGGGTGACTGAAGCTTTCTTT. Amino acids: CASSTGVTEAFF. Complete variable domain (other parts from reference TRBV25-1 and TRBJ1-1): EADIYQTPRYLVIGTGKKITLECSQTMGHDKMYWYQQDPGMELHLIHYSYGVNSTEKGDLSSESTVSRIRTEHFPLTLESARPSHTSQYLCASSTGVTEAFFGQGTRLTVV.